Here is one T cell receptor beta chain with its context. Germline V gene sequence: CDR1 SGHNT, CDR2 YYREEE (reference sequence). The V gene lost 3 bases and the J gene lost 1 base, with 4 bases spanning the gap. The CDR3 has 12 residues. The sample comes from a study of shared clonotypes between healthy human individuals. Using immunoSEQ multiplex PCR, the repertoire was profiled, and TCRdb retains in-frame clones only, with some absent. The table shows 550,000 to 700,000 clones, with around three quarters occurring only once. The source is a woman between 25 and 40 years old in good health. Material: memory CD4+ T cells sorted from blood. Subset noted: CD45RA-negative fraction. This rearrangement joins TRBV5-4 to TRBJ1-1, with D unclear. This chain's CDR3 is CASSSRNTEAFF. CDR3 sequence (DNA): TGTGCCAGCAGCTCCCGGAACACTGAAGCTTTCTTT.